The 2 T cell receptor beta chains presented below share a single source sample, sequenced in a study of blood T cell repertoires in COVID-19. Profiling relied on immunoSEQ multiplex PCR, and the TCRdb table lists in-frame clones only, not all of them. The sample yields 250,000 to 350,000 clones, about 89% seen once. The sample consisted of peripheral blood. These receptors were taken from a woman aged 45-60 years who had recovered from COVID-19.

This rearrangement joins TRBV28 to TRBJ2-5, with 9 positions matching TRBD2. The CDR3 runs to 16 residues. Germline-derived CDR1 and CDR2 are MDHEN and SYDVKM. V was pared by 1 base and J by 5 bases, with 8 bases of the junction left unmatched. This CDR3 is CASSLSYSGSGETQYF. The CDR3 nucleotides are TGTGCCAGCAGTTTATCCTATAGCGGGAGTGGCGAGACCCAGTACTTC.

The chain uses TRBV9 and TRBJ2-5, with 8 bases aligning to TRBD1. Germline V gene data show CDR1 as SGDLS and CDR2 as YYNGEE. J gave up 5 bases and V 0 bases, and 9 bases lay outside the gene matches. CDR3 length equals 16 residues. CDR3 sequence: CASSVVSAGGAETQYF. CDR3 nucleotides: TGTGCCAGCAGCGTAGTTTCTGCAGGGGGCGCGGAGACCCAGTACTTC.